What follows describes a single T cell receptor beta chain. What it binds is unknown. Any patient presenting with uncontrolled infection, other autoimmune disease, pregnancy or lactation was left out. Diagnoses were made from clinical symptoms, serum measures (thyroxine and TRAb), thyroid ultrasound and orbital computed tomography. Amplification of TCR beta CDR3 regions was performed using RNA transcripts as template. The TCR CDR3 was amplified in a first-round RT-PCR using the HTBI primer set. TCRdb itself ran the multiplex PCR reads through MiXCR, one entry per CDR3 protein. The profile covers roughly 520,000 distinct CDR3 sequences, with less than 25% appearing a single time and roughly 10% taken by the ten largest. The V and J ends lost 1 base and 0 bases respectively, with 4 bases between them. The CDR3 length is 13 residues. CDR1 is LNHNV, CDR2 YYDKDF, per germline (reference sequence). This sample is part of a study of T cells in Graves' hyperthyroidism and ophthalmopathy. About the study: Before treatment of any kind, peripheral blood was taken at initial diagnosis. Study outcomes and limitations: Progression to ophthalmopathy was predicted a median of roughly 6.8 months early.

The receptor comes from a woman aged 25 to 45 with Graves' ophthalmopathy. This chain joins TRBV15 and TRBJ2-7, with unresolved D. Sequenced input: blood. CDR3 in DNA: TGTGCCACCAGCAGAGCGTACTCCTACGAGCAGTACTTC. Protein sequence: CATSRAYSYEQYF.